The rows below give T cell receptor beta chains drawn from one sample of a study of Ad26.COV2.S vaccination and SARS-CoV-2 variants. Profiled with immunoSEQ multiplex PCR; TCRdb holds only in-frame clones, not every one. This table has a few hundred thousand clones, more than 75% appearing once. The sample in question was peripheral blood, obtained in a trial of Ad26.COV2.S vaccine versus placebo. Source of these receptors: a person between 18 and 65 years old who received the Ad26.COV2.S COVID-19 vaccine or a placebo. The CDR3 runs from the conserved cysteine through the conserved F or W. A D gene is named only where the DNA matches it firmly. For some rows the clone size is stated as once, few or many, or as a class when expanded; others skip it.

NA	TRBV11-2	NA	TRBJ2-4	CASSALRNIQYF	TGTGCCAGCAGCGCCCTTAGAAACATTCAGTACTTC
NA	TRBV18	NA	TRBJ2-5	CASSPPAGRETQYF	TGTGCCAGCTCACCACCGGCAGGGAGAGAGACCCAGTACTTC
TRBD1	TRBV6-2/TRBV6-3	NA	TRBJ2-2	CASSPEWPRQGWTGELFF	TGTGCCAGCAGCCCTGAATGGCCGCGACAGGGGTGGACCGGGGAGCTGTTTTTT
NA	TRBV5-1	NA	TRBJ2-2	CASSFWSRGGKTGELFF	TGCGCCAGCAGCTTTTGGAGCAGGGGAGGGAAAACCGGGGAGCTGTTTTTT
NA	TRBV5-8	NA	TRBJ1-1	CASNYGGTEAFF	TGTGCCAGCAACTACGGGGGGACTGAAGCTTTCTTT
NA	TRBV6-1	NA	TRBJ1-5	CASSEGPLDRNQPQHF	TGTGCCAGCAGTGAGGGTCCCTTGGATCGCAATCAGCCCCAGCATTTT
TRBD1	TRBV7-2	NA	TRBJ2-7	CASSQGQGALYEQYF	TGTGCCAGCAGCCAGGGACAGGGGGCCCTCTACGAGCAGTACTTC
TRBD1	TRBV6-4	NA	TRBJ1-5	CASSDSGTALRGNQPQHF	TGTGCCAGCAGTGACTCTGGGACAGCCCTTAGGGGCAATCAGCCCCAGCATTTT
TRBD1	TRBV6-5	NA	TRBJ1-4	CAGCLCRQGEKLFF	TGTGCCGGGTGCCTATGCCGACAGGGTGAAAAACTGTTTTTT
NA	TRBV9	NA	TRBJ1-2	CAKRGGNNYGYTF	TGTGCTAAAAGGGGCGGGAATAACTATGGCTACACCTTC
NA	TRBV24-1	NA	TRBJ1-2	CATSDRGAGYTF	TGTGCCACCAGTGATCGGGGGGCTGGCTACACCTTC
NA	TRBV2	NA	TRBJ2-7	CASSDRGSSYEQYF	TGTGCCAGCAGTGACCGGGGGTCATCCTACGAGCAGTACTTC
TRBD1	TRBV10-3	NA	TRBJ2-7	CAISHDRDEQYF	TGTGCCATCAGCCACGACAGGGACGAGCAGTACTTC
NA	TRBV5-4	once	TRBJ2-5	CASSLEGGATAQYF	TGTGCCAGCAGCTTGGAAGGCGGTGCCACGGCCCAGTACTTC
NA	TRBV5-4	NA	TRBJ1-6	CASSYRDIDNSPLHF	TGTGCCAGCAGCTACCGGGACATTGATAATTCACCCCTCCACTTT
TRBD1	TRBV6-5	once	TRBJ2-2	CASSSRDRVSGELFF	TGTGCCAGCAGTTCCCGGGACAGGGTGTCCGGGGAGCTGTTTTTT
TRBD2	TRBV7-8	NA	TRBJ2-1	CASRLAGVNEQFF	TGTGCCAGCCGACTAGCGGGGGTCAATGAGCAGTTCTTC
TRBD1	TRBV2	NA	TRBJ1-4	CASSRQGPNEKLFF	TGTGCCAGCAGTAGACAGGGACCAAATGAAAAACTGTTTTTT
NA	TRBV18	NA	TRBJ1-1	CASSPDPLNTEAFF	TGTGCCAGCTCACCGGACCCACTGAACACTGAAGCTTTCTTT